This TCR beta chain emerged from a study of blood T cell repertoires in COVID-19. Background on the study: T cells, B-cell-depleted T cells, or PBMCs provided the cDNA or gDNA that served as material.

This clone appeared once. In the original analysis: Nucleated cell counts were estimated from reference gene primer amplification. Measured with immunoSEQ multiplex PCR; TCRdb has only the in-frame clones, and not every one. For V, J and clone size, that table is used; D and trimming come from the DNA. The table records about 270,000 clones, roughly 80% of them present only once. The V end lost 0 bases, the J end lost 4 bases, and 10 bases lay between the germline ends. The CDR3 sequence is 15 residues long. The germline CDR1 and CDR2 sequences are MDHEN and SYDVKM. This clonotype originated in a human donor with COVID-19, enrolled during active disease. The donor label of this sample is uncertain. The sample taken for sequencing was peripheral blood. V is TRBV28 and J is TRBJ1-3; D remains unclear. The CDR3 nucleotides are TGTGCCAGCAGTTTATGGAGAGACACAGGAAACACCATATATTTT. Its protein is CASSLWRDTGNTIYF.